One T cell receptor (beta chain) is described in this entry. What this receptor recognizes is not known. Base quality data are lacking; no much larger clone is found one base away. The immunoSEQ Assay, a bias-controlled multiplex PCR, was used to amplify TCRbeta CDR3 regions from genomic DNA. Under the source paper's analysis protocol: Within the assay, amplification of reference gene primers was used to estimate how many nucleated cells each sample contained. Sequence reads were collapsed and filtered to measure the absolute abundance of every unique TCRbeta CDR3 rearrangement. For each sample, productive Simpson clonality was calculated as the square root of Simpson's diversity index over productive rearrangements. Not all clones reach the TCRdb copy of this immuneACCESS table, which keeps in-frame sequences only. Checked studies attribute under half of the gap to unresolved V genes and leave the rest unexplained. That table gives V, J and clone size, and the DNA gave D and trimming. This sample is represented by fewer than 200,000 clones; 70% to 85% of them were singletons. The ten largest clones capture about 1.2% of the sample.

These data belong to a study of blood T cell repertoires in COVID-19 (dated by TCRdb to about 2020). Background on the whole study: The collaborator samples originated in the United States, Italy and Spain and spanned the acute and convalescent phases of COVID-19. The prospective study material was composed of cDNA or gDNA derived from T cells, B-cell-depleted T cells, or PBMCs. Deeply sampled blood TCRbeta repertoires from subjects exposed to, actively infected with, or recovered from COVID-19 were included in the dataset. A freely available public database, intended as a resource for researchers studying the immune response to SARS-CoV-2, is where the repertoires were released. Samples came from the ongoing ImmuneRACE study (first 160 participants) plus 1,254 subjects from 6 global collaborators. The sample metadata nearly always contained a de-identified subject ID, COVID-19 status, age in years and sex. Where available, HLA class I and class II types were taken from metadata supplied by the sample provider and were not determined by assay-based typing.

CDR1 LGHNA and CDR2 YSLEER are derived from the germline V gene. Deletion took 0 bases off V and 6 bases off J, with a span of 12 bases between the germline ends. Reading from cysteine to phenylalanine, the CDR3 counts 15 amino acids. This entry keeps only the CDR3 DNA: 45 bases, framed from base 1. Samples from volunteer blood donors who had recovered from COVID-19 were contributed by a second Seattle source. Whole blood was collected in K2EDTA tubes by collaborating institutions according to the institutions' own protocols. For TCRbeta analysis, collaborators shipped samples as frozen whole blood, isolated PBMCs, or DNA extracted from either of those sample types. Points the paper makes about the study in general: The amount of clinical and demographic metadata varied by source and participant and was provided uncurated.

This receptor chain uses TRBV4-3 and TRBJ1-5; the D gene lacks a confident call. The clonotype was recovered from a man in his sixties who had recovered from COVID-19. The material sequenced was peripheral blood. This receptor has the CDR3 CASSQDRSGRQPQHF. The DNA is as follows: TGCGCCAGCAGCCAAGATCGATCGGGTCGTCAGCCCCAGCATTTT.